One sample yielded the 27 T cell receptor beta chains listed below, sequenced in a study of post-analysis software for immune sequencing data. Unique molecular identifiers tagged the TCR beta cDNA libraries. TCRdb reprocessed the PCR reads with MiXCR, giving one entry per CDR3 protein. The profile shows hundreds of thousands of distinct CDR3 sequences, approximately 59% of them singletons. Study-wide results and caveats: Higher frequency in patients than in controls was seen for about five TRBV segments, with TRBV5-6, TRBV5-1 and TRBV20-1 among them.

These TCRs are of unknown antigen specificity. The sequencing input was blood. These receptors all stem from a girl between 2 and 10 years old with multiple sclerosis.

This clonotype appeared a few times. V gene TRBV20-1 combines with J gene TRBJ2-3; no definite D call. V lost 3 bases to trimming and J lost 1 base, with 11 bases between them. The CDR3 sequence is 14 residues long. Germline V gives CDR1 DFQATT, CDR2 SNEGSKA (reference sequence). For the CDR3, the DNA is TGCAGTGCTAGTAGGTTTGGGCGCACAGATACGCAGTATTTT. Amino acids: CSASRFGRTDTQYF.

This clonotype was found a few times. The rearrangement links TRBV7-9 to TRBJ2-1; D is ambiguous. V gave up 11 bases and J gave up 2 bases, with 13 bases separating them. From germline, CDR1 is SEHNR and CDR2 FQNEAQ (reference sequence). The CDR3 runs to 13 residues. DNA of the CDR3: TGTGCCTGCACCCTAGACCCCTACAATGAGCAGTTCTTC. This codes for CACTLDPYNEQFF.

This clonotype was seen a single time. V is TRBV7-3 and J is TRBJ2-1, with TRBD2 matching over 8 bases. This CDR3 is 17 amino acids long. Germline lookup yields CDR1 SGHTA and CDR2 FQGTGA. V trimming: 1 base; J trimming: 3 bases; junction bases outside the gene matches: 8. CDR3 region: CASSLIPSGSLYNEQFF. CDR3 nucleotides: TGTGCCAGCAGCTTAATCCCGAGCGGGAGTCTCTACAATGAGCAGTTCTTC.

This rearrangement joins TRBV6-5 to TRBJ1-6; D may be TRBD1 (5 bases). V shed 7 bases and J shed 10 bases, with 17 bases lying between them. The CDR3 consists of 14 residues. Germline loops: CDR1 MNHEY, CDR2 SVGAGI. The CDR3 coding sequence is TGTGCCAGCACCTTAGATGGAAGGGACTCACCCCTCCACTTT. This encodes CASTLDGRDSPLHF.

V gene TRBV12-3 or TRBV12-4 combines with J gene TRBJ2-3; 12 positions agree with TRBD2. The ends lost 5 bases at V and 1 base at J; junction bases unmatched: 16. The CDR3 has 20 amino acids. The CDR3 coding sequence is TGTGCCAGCAGTCCTAGAATTAACCTAGCGGGGGGGGTTCGCACAGATACGCAGTATTTT. Protein: CASSPRINLAGGVRTDTQYF.

DNA of the CDR3: TGTGCCAGCAGCCCCCGATTGGGGGTCTCTGGAAACACCATATATTTT. Protein product: CASSPRLGVSGNTIYF. The chain carries TRBV9 and TRBJ1-3; possibly TRBD1 for D (5 bases). CDR1 is SGDLS and CDR2 is YYNGEE in the germline V gene. The V end was cut by 4 bases, the J end by 0 bases, with 14 bases between. The CDR3 consists of 16 residues.

This chain uses TRBV25-1 with TRBJ2-6; D is unresolved. This CDR3 is 16 amino acids long. The V and J ends lost 1 base and 4 bases respectively, with 11 bases between them. Germline CDR1 and CDR2: MGHDK and SYGVNS. The CDR3 region is CASSEWDVLGANVLTF. The CDR3 bases are TGTGCCAGCAGTGAATGGGATGTGCTCGGGGCCAACGTCCTGACTTTC.

The rearrangement joins TRBV29-1 to TRBJ2-3; D is undetermined. Trimming left V 5 bases short and J 5 bases short, with 8 bases between. Germline lookup yields CDR1 SQVTM and CDR2 ANQGSEA. CDR3 length equals 11 residues. CDR3 region: CSVTYIDTQYF. Here the CDR3 DNA reads TGCAGCGTTACCTATATAGATACGCAGTATTTT.

This chain joins TRBV20-1 and TRBJ2-3; TRBD2 might be the D (5 bases). CDR3 size: 14 residues. Germline CDR1 reads DFQATT; CDR2 reads SNEGSKA (reference sequence). Trimming removed 0 bases from V and 3 bases from J, with 10 bases in between. CDR3 coding DNA: TGCAGTGCTAGAGACCCACTAGAGACAGATACGCAGTATTTT. Translated, it gives CSARDPLETDTQYF.

The chain is built from TRBV10-3 and TRBJ2-5, with a tentative D call TRBD2 (7 bases). The J call is uncertain, as TRBJ2-7 better fits the DNA end. This CDR3 region has 16 residues. Per the germline V gene, CDR1 is ENHRY and CDR2 is SYGVKD. The CDR3 protein is CAIQRLAGTRTYEQYF. CDR3 coding DNA: TGTGCCATCCAAAGACTAGCCGGGACACGCACCTACGAGCAGTACTTC.

A few counts support this clonotype. The chain is built from TRBV20-1 and TRBJ2-5; 8 bases agree with TRBD1. The CDR3 is 14 amino acids. V dropped 5 bases and J dropped 2; count of bases not matched to a gene: 7. From germline, CDR1 is DFQATT and CDR2 SNEGSKA (reference sequence). The CDR3 region is CSAAHGQGQETQYF. CDR3 nucleotide sequence: TGCAGTGCTGCCCATGGACAGGGACAAGAGACCCAGTACTTC.

This clonotype came up many times. The chain recombines TRBV27 with TRBJ2-1; TRBD2 matches 12 bases. Per the germline V gene, CDR1 is MNHEY and CDR2 is SMNVEV (reference sequence). The CDR3 spans 15 residues. Trimming removed 5 bases from V and 7 bases from J; junction bases left unmatched: 6. The CDR3 sequence: CASSVTSGSRNEQFF. The CDR3, as DNA: TGTGCCAGCAGTGTGACTAGCGGGAGCAGGAATGAGCAGTTCTTC.

This clonotype has more than one count but fewer than ten. The rearrangement joins TRBV20-1 to TRBJ2-5; 9 nucleotides match TRBD1. This CDR3 contains 13 residues. CDR1 and CDR2 from the germline V gene are DFQATT and SNEGSKA (reference sequence). J lost 5 bases, V lost 5 bases, and 6 bases had no gene match. CDR3 loop: CSAGYRGQETQYF. The CDR3 DNA sequence: TGCAGTGCTGGATACAGGGGGCAGGAGACCCAGTACTTC.

The genes are TRBV5-1 and TRBJ2-4; no reliable D call. The CDR3 runs 16 residues. Per germline, CDR1 SGHRS and CDR2 YFSETQ. Trimming left V 4 bases short and J 0 bases short, with 14 bases between. The CDR3 coding sequence is TGCGCCAGCAGCCTCCGATTACCGTCAGCCAAAAACATTCAGTACTTC. It codes for CASSLRLPSAKNIQYF.

V is TRBV7-2 and J is TRBJ2-1; D is unclear. Germline CDR1 reads SGHTA; CDR2 reads FQGNSA. V shed 4 bases and J shed 0 bases, with 10 bases lying between them. This CDR3 contains 15 residues. CDR3 DNA sequence: TGTGCCAGCAGCTCCCTCCCGAGCTCCTACAATGAGCAGTTCTTC. Encoded protein: CASSSLPSSYNEQFF.

This clonotype has more than one count but fewer than ten. The rearrangement uses TRBV29-1 and TRBJ2-3; TRBD2 agrees at 10 bases. This CDR3 has 16 residues. V gave up 7 bases and J gave up 4 bases; unmatched junction bases: 14. The germline CDR1 and CDR2 sequences are SQVTM and ANQGSEA. DNA of the CDR3: TGCAGCGGTTCCCGGACTAGCGGAAGTGGTGCAGATACGCAGTATTTT. Amino acid sequence: CSGSRTSGSGADTQYF.

Points on this clonotype: One end of the junction is discordant with germline, which a read error may explain. The chain is built from TRBV6-5 and TRBJ1-1; tentative D call: TRBD1 (6 bases). The germline CDR1 and CDR2 sequences are MNHEY and SVGAGI. This CDR3 is built from 13 residues. CDR3 DNA: TGTGCCTGCAGTTCACAGGGACCCACTGAAGCTTTCTTT. This translates into CACSSQGPTEAFF.

This clonotype was observed a single time. The CDR3 bases are TGCAGTGCTCCGAAGGGTGGCGCCCCGAGCACAGATACGCAGTATTTT. Protein product: CSAPKGGAPSTDTQYF. The genes are TRBV20-1 and TRBJ2-3; no firm D call. CDR3 length: 16 amino acids. Germline CDR1 and CDR2: DFQATT and SNEGSKA (reference sequence). Trimming removed 5 bases at V and 0 bases at J, with 18 bases between.

The rearrangement joins TRBV7-8 to TRBJ2-7; no firm D call. Germline values: CDR1 SGHVS, CDR2 FQNEAQ. V shed 4 bases and J shed 2 bases, with 12 bases lying between them. This CDR3 spans 14 amino acids. As DNA, the CDR3 is TGTGCCAGCAGCTCCGACTTAAGAACCTACGAGCAGTACTTC. It translates to CASSSDLRTYEQYF.

The rearrangement joins TRBV6-5 to TRBJ1-1; a possible D gene is TRBD1 (5 bases). V was clipped by 6 bases and J by 7 bases, with 9 bases between them. The CDR3 sequence is 11 residues long. Germline CDR1 and CDR2: MNHEY and SVGAGI. The CDR3 loop reads CASRQESEAFF. CDR3 DNA sequence: TGTGCCAGCAGACAGGAGAGTGAAGCTTTCTTT.

This rearrangement joins TRBV20-1 to TRBJ2-4; TRBD2 aligns across 11 bases. The J call is uncertain, as TRBJ2-7 better fits the DNA end. Germline V gene data show CDR1 as DFQATT and CDR2 as SNEGSKA (reference sequence). There are 17 residues in the CDR3. CDR3 sequence reads: CSAGVGLAGVGSYEQYF. Here the CDR3 DNA reads TGCAGTGCGGGGGTAGGACTAGCGGGTGTTGGATCCTACGAGCAGTACTTC.

This CDR3 is CASMGGRDPHNEQFF. The DNA for the CDR3 is TGTGCCAGCATGGGCGGGCGGGACCCGCACAATGAGCAGTTCTTC. The rearrangement joins TRBV12-3 or TRBV12-4 to TRBJ2-1, with D maybe TRBD2 (6 bases). This CDR3 has 15 amino acids. Between the trimmed V and J ends, which lost 7 bases and 5 bases, there was a span of 18 bases.

V is TRBV3-1 and J is TRBJ2-2, with 14 nucleotides matching TRBD2. CDR1 and CDR2 (germline): LGHDT, YNNKEL (reference sequence). The ends lost 1 base at V and 7 bases at J; junction bases unmatched: 17. The CDR3 totals 21 residues. The CDR3 is CASSQVLRHPGLAGVDGELFF. The CDR3 DNA sequence: TGTGCCAGCAGCCAAGTATTACGGCACCCGGGACTAGCGGGAGTGGACGGGGAGCTGTTTTTT.

The chain couples TRBV7-2 to TRBJ2-2; 10 nucleotides line up with TRBD2. This CDR3 contains 19 residues. CDR1 and CDR2 (germline): SGHTA, FQGNSA. V dropped 5 bases and J dropped 5; count of bases not matched to a gene: 17. The CDR3: CASSRGRSSGGLRTGELFF. The CDR3 nucleotides read TGTGCCAGCAGCCGAGGGAGGTCTAGCGGGGGTCTAAGGACCGGGGAGCTGTTTTTT.

The chain has TRBV25-1 and TRBJ2-1; TRBD1 agrees at 8 bases. CDR3 length: 14 amino acids. J gave up 11 bases and V 6 bases, and 12 bases lay outside the gene matches. Germline CDR1 MGHDK, CDR2 SYGVNS. The CDR3 loop reads CASSLTGDRAQQFF. The CDR3 DNA reads TGTGCCAGCAGCCTGACAGGGGACCGGGCGCAGCAGTTCTTC.

The chain employs TRBV10-2 and TRBJ2-5, with 8 bases aligning to TRBD2. CDR1 is WSHSY and CDR2 is SAAADI in the germline V gene. The CDR3 sequence is 13 residues long. V lost 6 bases to trimming and J lost 3 bases; unmatched junction nucleotides: 3. The CDR3 sequence is CASRKLAEETQYF. Here the CDR3 DNA reads TGCGCCAGCAGGAAACTAGCGGAAGAGACCCAGTACTTC.

The V gene is TRBV2, the J gene TRBJ2-5; 8 nucleotides match TRBD2. Per germline, CDR1 SNHLY and CDR2 FYNNEI. V was pared by 7 bases and J by 3 bases, with 4 bases of the junction left unmatched. The CDR3 runs 13 residues. The DNA for the CDR3 is TGTGCCAGCACTGATAGCGGGGAAGAGACCCAGTACTTC. As protein: CASTDSGEETQYF.